The clone carrying this TCR beta chain has just a few counts. What it binds is unknown. The data were obtained in a study of identical twins' blood T cells. Notes on the study in general: Abundant TCRbeta CDR3s overlapped more between twins than with unrelated donors.

The CDR3 spans 13 residues. Germline V gives CDR1 WNHNN, CDR2 SYGVQD (reference sequence). With 1 base clipped from V and 14 bases from J, the junction kept 8 bases outside the gene matches. TCRdb itself ran the 5' RACE reads through MiXCR, one entry per CDR3 protein. The table has 350,000 to 400,000 distinct CDR3 sequences, 25% to 35% seen once; the top ten hold 5.5% to 7%. The clonotype was recovered from a woman between 18 and 55 years old in good health. Sequenced sample: PBMCs. The chain employs TRBV10-1 and TRBJ1-1, with 9 positions matching TRBD1. This chain's CDR3 is CASSEFFGTGYFF. The CDR3 DNA reads TGCGCCAGCAGTGAGTTTTTCGGGACAGGGTACTTCTTT.